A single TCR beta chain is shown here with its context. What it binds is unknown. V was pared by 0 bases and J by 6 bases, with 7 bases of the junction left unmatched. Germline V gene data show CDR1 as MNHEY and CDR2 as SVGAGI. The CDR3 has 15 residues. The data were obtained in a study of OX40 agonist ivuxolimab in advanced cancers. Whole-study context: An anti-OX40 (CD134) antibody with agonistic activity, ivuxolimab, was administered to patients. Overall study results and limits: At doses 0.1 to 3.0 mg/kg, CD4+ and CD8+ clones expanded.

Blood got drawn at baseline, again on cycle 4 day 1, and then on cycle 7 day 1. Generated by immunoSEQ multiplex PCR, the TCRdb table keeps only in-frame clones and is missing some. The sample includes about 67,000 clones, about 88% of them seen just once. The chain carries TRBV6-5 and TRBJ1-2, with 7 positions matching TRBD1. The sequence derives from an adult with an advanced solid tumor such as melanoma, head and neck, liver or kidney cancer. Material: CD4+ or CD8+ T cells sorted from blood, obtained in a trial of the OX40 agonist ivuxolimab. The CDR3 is CASSYSRGRWDGYTF. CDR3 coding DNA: TGTGCCAGCAGTTACTCGAGGGGGCGCTGGGATGGCTACACCTTC.